A selection of T cell receptor beta chains follows, all from one sample in a study of cytomegalovirus exposure and HLA in healthy donors. The repertoire was sequenced with immunoSEQ multiplex PCR; TCRdb's copy has only in-frame clones and lacks some. This table holds about 110,000 clones, approximately 85% found once. Sequencing was performed on PBMCs. These receptors were taken from a woman under 30 in good health and CMV-seronegative. The CDR3 runs from the conserved cysteine through the conserved F or W. Fields, in order: V gene, J gene, D gene, clone size, CDR3 protein, CDR3 DNA. A D gene is named only where the DNA matches it firmly. Clone size is not always given. Where it is, it says once, few, many or a class for expanded clones.

V gene: TRBV5-4
J gene: TRBJ2-1
D gene: TRBD2
clone size: NA
CDR3 protein: CASSLMGLAGGPPYNEQFF
CDR3 DNA: TGTGCCAGCAGCTTGATGGGACTAGCGGGGGGTCCACCCTACAATGAGCAGTTCTTC

V gene: TRBV7-9
J gene: TRBJ1-2
D gene: NA
clone size: once
CDR3 protein: CASSPADSPYGYTF
CDR3 DNA: TGTGCCAGCAGCCCCGCGGACAGCCCTTATGGCTACACCTTC

V gene: TRBV30
J gene: TRBJ1-6
D gene: TRBD1
clone size: NA
CDR3 protein: CAWSGGQGSRSPLHF
CDR3 DNA: TGTGCCTGGAGTGGGGGACAGGGTTCACGTTCACCCCTCCACTTT

V gene: TRBV2
J gene: TRBJ2-7
D gene: NA
clone size: once
CDR3 protein: CASSEYEPGIGDEQYF
CDR3 DNA: TGTGCCAGCAGTGAATACGAGCCGGGGATCGGGGACGAGCAGTACTTC

V gene: TRBV6-4
J gene: TRBJ2-2
D gene: TRBD2
clone size: NA
CDR3 protein: CASSDGGLAGRNTGELFF
CDR3 DNA: TGTGCCAGCAGTGATGGCGGGCTAGCGGGTCGAAACACCGGGGAGCTGTTTTTT

V gene: TRBV11-2
J gene: TRBJ1-1
D gene: TRBD1
clone size: NA
CDR3 protein: CASSSTGGNRGTEAFF
CDR3 DNA: TGTGCCAGCAGCTCAACAGGGGGCAATAGAGGCACTGAAGCTTTCTTT

V gene: TRBV4-2
J gene: TRBJ2-3
D gene: TRBD2
clone size: many
CDR3 protein: CASSITSGGATDTQYF
CDR3 DNA: TGTGCCAGCAGCATTACTAGCGGGGGGGCCACAGATACGCAGTATTTT

V gene: TRBV11-1
J gene: TRBJ2-1
D gene: TRBD2
clone size: NA
CDR3 protein: CASSPPPGLANEQFF
CDR3 DNA: TGTGCCAGCTCACCTCCACCGGGACTAGCAAATGAGCAGTTCTTC

V gene: TRBV9
J gene: TRBJ2-2
D gene: TRBD1
clone size: NA
CDR3 protein: CASSAKSPGQPNTGELFF
CDR3 DNA: TGTGCCAGCAGCGCAAAAAGTCCGGGACAGCCGAACACCGGGGAGCTGTTTTTT

V gene: TRBV30
J gene: TRBJ2-1
D gene: TRBD1
clone size: once
CDR3 protein: CAWSTGGTAFF
CDR3 DNA: TGTGCCTGGAGTACAGGGGGTACTGCGTTCTTC

V gene: TRBV30
J gene: TRBJ1-6
D gene: NA
clone size: NA
CDR3 protein: CAWRSPYGGHNSPLHF
CDR3 DNA: TGTGCCTGGAGGTCCCCATACGGGGGACATAATTCACCCCTCCACTTT

V gene: TRBV7-9
J gene: TRBJ1-1
D gene: NA
clone size: once
CDR3 protein: CASIVAREAFF
CDR3 DNA: TGTGCCAGCATCGTCGCCCGGGAAGCTTTCTTT

V gene: TRBV5-5
J gene: TRBJ2-2
D gene: NA
clone size: NA
CDR3 protein: CASSLDGVVGELFF
CDR3 DNA: TGTGCCAGCAGCTTGGATGGTGTAGTGGGGGAGCTGTTTTTT

V gene: TRBV6-1
J gene: TRBJ1-5
D gene: NA
clone size: NA
CDR3 protein: CASKQNTNQPQHF
CDR3 DNA: TGTGCCAGCAAACAAAACACCAATCAGCCCCAGCATTTT

V gene: TRBV9
J gene: TRBJ1-1
D gene: NA
clone size: NA
CDR3 protein: CASSGPRGGMNTEAFF
CDR3 DNA: TGTGCCAGCAGCGGTCCCCGGGGGGGAATGAACACTGAAGCTTTCTTT

V gene: TRBV7-9
J gene: TRBJ1-3
D gene: NA
clone size: once
CDR3 protein: CASSTQQDSSGNTIYF
CDR3 DNA: TGTGCCAGCAGCACTCAACAGGACAGCTCTGGAAACACCATATATTTT

V gene: TRBV7-3
J gene: TRBJ1-1
D gene: TRBD1
clone size: NA
CDR3 protein: CASTPQGAGTEAFF
CDR3 DNA: TGTGCCAGCACCCCACAGGGGGCAGGCACTGAAGCTTTCTTT

V gene: TRBV5-6
J gene: TRBJ2-3
D gene: NA
clone size: NA
CDR3 protein: CASSSPPAADTQYF
CDR3 DNA: TGTGCCAGCAGCTCCCCCCCGGCGGCAGATACGCAGTATTTT

V gene: TRBV14
J gene: TRBJ1-1
D gene: NA
clone size: NA
CDR3 protein: CASGGQATEAFF
CDR3 DNA: TGTGCCAGCGGAGGCCAGGCGACTGAAGCTTTCTTT

V gene: TRBV19
J gene: TRBJ2-3
D gene: TRBD2
clone size: NA
CDR3 protein: CATSFAGGRDTQYF
CDR3 DNA: TGTGCCACCTCGTTTGCGGGGGGTAGAGATACGCAGTATTTT

V gene: TRBV6-6
J gene: TRBJ1-2
D gene: NA
clone size: NA
CDR3 protein: CASSADYGYTF
CDR3 DNA: TGTGCCAGCAGCGCAGACTATGGCTACACCTTC

V gene: TRBV28
J gene: TRBJ2-7
D gene: TRBD2
clone size: NA
CDR3 protein: CASSLPLGGGAYEQYF
CDR3 DNA: TGTGCCAGCAGTTTGCCCCTTGGCGGGGGGGCCTACGAGCAGTACTTC

V gene: TRBV9
J gene: TRBJ1-1
D gene: NA
clone size: NA
CDR3 protein: CASSPGDTEAFF
CDR3 DNA: TGTGCCAGCAGTCCCGGGGACACTGAAGCTTTCTTT

V gene: TRBV6-4
J gene: TRBJ2-3
D gene: TRBD2
clone size: NA
CDR3 protein: CASSDSTSGGDTQYF
CDR3 DNA: TGTGCCAGCAGTGACTCGACTAGCGGGGGCGATACGCAGTATTTT

V gene: TRBV30
J gene: TRBJ1-1
D gene: NA
clone size: NA
CDR3 protein: CAWSRADNTEAFF
CDR3 DNA: TGTGCCTGGAGCAGGGCAGATAACACTGAAGCTTTCTTT

V gene: TRBV30
J gene: TRBJ1-5
D gene: TRBD1
clone size: NA
CDR3 protein: CAWSDGVFLDRGRMNDRKPQHF
CDR3 DNA: TGTGCCTGGAGTGATGGTGTTTTTTTGGACAGGGGGCGTATGAACGATAGGAAGCCCCAGCATTTT

V gene: TRBV27
J gene: TRBJ1-6
D gene: NA
clone size: NA
CDR3 protein: CASSLFAKDILYSPLHF
CDR3 DNA: TGTGCCAGCAGTTTATTTGCCAAGGACATCCTTTATTCACCCCTCCACTTT

V gene: TRBV7-9
J gene: TRBJ2-7
D gene: NA
clone size: NA
CDR3 protein: CASSNSGISYEQYF
CDR3 DNA: TGTGCCAGCAGCAACTCAGGAATTTCCTACGAGCAGTACTTC

V gene: TRBV9
J gene: TRBJ2-1
D gene: TRBD2
clone size: NA
CDR3 protein: CASSGGLAGVNEQFF
CDR3 DNA: TGTGCCAGCAGCGGGGGGCTAGCGGGGGTCAATGAGCAGTTCTTC

V gene: TRBV19
J gene: TRBJ1-2
D gene: TRBD1
clone size: NA
CDR3 protein: CATETGGGGYTF
CDR3 DNA: TGTGCCACGGAAACAGGGGGCGGTGGCTACACCTTC

V gene: TRBV5-5
J gene: TRBJ2-3
D gene: NA
clone size: NA
CDR3 protein: CASSSGLPISDTQYF
CDR3 DNA: TGTGCCAGCAGCTCGGGACTGCCCATCTCAGATACGCAGTATTTT

V gene: TRBV5-4
J gene: TRBJ2-5
D gene: NA
clone size: NA
CDR3 protein: CASSFESSTKTQYF
CDR3 DNA: TGTGCCAGCAGCTTTGAATCGAGTACGAAGACCCAGTACTTC

V gene: TRBV6-5
J gene: TRBJ2-4
D gene: NA
clone size: NA
CDR3 protein: CASRSPGSKNIQYF
CDR3 DNA: TGTGCCAGCAGGTCCCCGGGGTCCAAAAACATTCAGTACTTC

V gene: TRBV7-9
J gene: TRBJ1-2
D gene: NA
clone size: NA
CDR3 protein: CASRPIATSYGYTF
CDR3 DNA: TGTGCCAGCAGACCCATAGCCACTAGCTATGGCTACACCTTC

V gene: TRBV7-2
J gene: TRBJ1-1
D gene: NA
clone size: NA
CDR3 protein: CASSLGAGEKAFF
CDR3 DNA: TGTGCCAGCAGCTTAGGGGCGGGGGAGAAGGCTTTCTTT

V gene: TRBV27
J gene: TRBJ2-7
D gene: NA
clone size: NA
CDR3 protein: CASSFGTEQYF
CDR3 DNA: TGTGCCAGCAGCTTCGGGACTGAGCAGTACTTC

V gene: TRBV4-2
J gene: TRBJ2-2
D gene: NA
clone size: NA
CDR3 protein: CASSQPLRGANTGELFF
CDR3 DNA: TGTGCCAGCAGCCAACCCCTGCGGGGTGCGAACACCGGGGAGCTGTTTTTT

V gene: TRBV5-1
J gene: TRBJ1-2
D gene: TRBD1
clone size: NA
CDR3 protein: CASSSAMTGVDGYTF
CDR3 DNA: TGCGCCAGCAGCTCTGCCATGACAGGGGTGGATGGCTACACCTTC

V gene: TRBV7-9
J gene: TRBJ2-5
D gene: TRBD2
clone size: NA
CDR3 protein: CASSLLPSGDRETQYF
CDR3 DNA: TGTGCCAGCAGCTTATTACCAAGCGGGGACCGAGAGACCCAGTACTTC

V gene: TRBV9
J gene: TRBJ1-4
D gene: NA
clone size: NA
CDR3 protein: CASSVAQGEYEKLFF
CDR3 DNA: TGTGCCAGCAGCGTAGCCCAGGGTGAATATGAAAAACTGTTTTTT